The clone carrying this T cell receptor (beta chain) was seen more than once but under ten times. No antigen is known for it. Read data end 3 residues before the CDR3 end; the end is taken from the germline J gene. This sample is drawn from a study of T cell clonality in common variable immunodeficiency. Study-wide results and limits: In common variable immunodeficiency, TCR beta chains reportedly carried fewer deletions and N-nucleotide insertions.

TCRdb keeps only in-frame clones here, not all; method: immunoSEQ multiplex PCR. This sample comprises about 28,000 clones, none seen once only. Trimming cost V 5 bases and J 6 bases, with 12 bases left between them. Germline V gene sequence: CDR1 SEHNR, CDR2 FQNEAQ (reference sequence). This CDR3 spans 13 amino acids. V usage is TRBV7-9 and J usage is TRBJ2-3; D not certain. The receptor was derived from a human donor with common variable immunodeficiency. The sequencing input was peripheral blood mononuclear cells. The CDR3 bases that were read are TGTGCCAGCAGCCCCCTTTTATCGGATACG. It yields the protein CASSPLLSDT. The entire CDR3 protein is CASSPLLSDTQYF.